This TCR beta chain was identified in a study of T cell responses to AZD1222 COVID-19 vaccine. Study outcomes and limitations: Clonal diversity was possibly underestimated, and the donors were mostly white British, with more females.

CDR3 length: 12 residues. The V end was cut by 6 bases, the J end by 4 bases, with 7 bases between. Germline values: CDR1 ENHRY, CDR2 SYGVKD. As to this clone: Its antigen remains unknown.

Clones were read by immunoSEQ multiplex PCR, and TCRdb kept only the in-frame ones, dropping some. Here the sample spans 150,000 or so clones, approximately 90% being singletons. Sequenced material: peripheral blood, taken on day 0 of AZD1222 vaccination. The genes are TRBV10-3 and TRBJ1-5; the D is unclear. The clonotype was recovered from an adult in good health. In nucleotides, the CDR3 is TGTGCCATCAGCGGGTCGAATCAGCCCCAGCATTTT. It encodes CAISGSNQPQHF.